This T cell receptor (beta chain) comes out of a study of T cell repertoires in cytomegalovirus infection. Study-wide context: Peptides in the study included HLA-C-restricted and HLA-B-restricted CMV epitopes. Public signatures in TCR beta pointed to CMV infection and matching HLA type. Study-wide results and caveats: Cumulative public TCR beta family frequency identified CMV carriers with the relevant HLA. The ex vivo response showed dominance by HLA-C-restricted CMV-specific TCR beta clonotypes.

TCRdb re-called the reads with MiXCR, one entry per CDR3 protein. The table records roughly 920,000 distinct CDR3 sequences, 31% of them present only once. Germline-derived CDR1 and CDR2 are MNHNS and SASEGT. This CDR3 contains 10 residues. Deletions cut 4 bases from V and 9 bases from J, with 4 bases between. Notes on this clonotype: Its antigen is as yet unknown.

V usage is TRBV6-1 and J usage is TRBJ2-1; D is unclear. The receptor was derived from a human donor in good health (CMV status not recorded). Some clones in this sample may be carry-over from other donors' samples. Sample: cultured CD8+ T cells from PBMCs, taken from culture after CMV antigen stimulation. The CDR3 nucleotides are TGTGCCAGCAGTGGAGTTGAGCAGTTCTTC. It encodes CASSGVEQFF.